What follows are 25 T cell receptor beta chains derived from one specimen sequenced in a study of spatial heterogeneity in lung cancer. Time point noted: sample taken at primary tumor resection. Unsorted whole RNA of tumor, nontumor lung or frozen PBMC was sequenced. TCRdb re-called the 5' RACE reads through MiXCR, storing one row per CDR3 protein. The sample consists of fewer than 2,000 distinct CDR3 sequences, about 7.8% of them appearing once. The starting material was normal lung tissue next to the tumor, obtained at surgery. The receptors come from a male donor with early-stage non-small cell lung cancer.

By sample fraction, this clonotype is large. This beta chain slipped into a library made for alpha chains as a stray read, so its size is not meaningful. V is TRBV20-1 and J is TRBJ2-3, with D unresolved. Germline V lookup: CDR1 DFQATT, CDR2 SNEGSKA (reference sequence). The CDR3 totals 12 residues. Trimming cost V 3 bases and J 0 bases, with 4 bases left between them. The CDR3 sequence: CSASGSTDTQYF. CDR3 in DNA: TGCAGTGCTAGCGGGAGCACAGATACGCAGTATTTT.

Judged by abundance, this clonotype is large. A library made for alpha chains picked up this beta chain off target, so its size means little. The rearrangement uses TRBV7-9 and TRBJ2-5, with D unclear. Between the trimmed V and J ends, which lost 1 base and 5 bases, there was a span of 11 bases. CDR3 size: 14 residues. Per the germline V gene, CDR1 is SEHNR and CDR2 is FQNEAQ (reference sequence). CDR3 residues: CASSLVLGFETQYF. CDR3 bases: TGTGCCAGCAGCTTAGTTTTAGGGTTCGAGACCCAGTACTTC.

Remarks on this clonotype: This beta chain is off target for a library built for alpha chains, so its abundance means little. The chain carries TRBV4-3 and TRBJ2-2; D possibly corresponds to TRBD1 (6 bases). Trimming shortened V by 2 bases and J by 5 bases, and 12 bases separated the two germline ends. The CDR3 is 15 residues long. CDR1 is LGHNA and CDR2 is YSLEER in the germline V gene. The CDR3 protein is CASSQTTGYTGELFF. The CDR3, as DNA: TGCGCCAGCAGCCAAACGACAGGATATACCGGGGAGCTGTTTTTT.

In its sample, this clonotype was seen a few times. Little can be read into the size of this beta chain, an off-target read in a library designed for alpha chains. The rearrangement links TRBV7-2 to TRBJ2-5; D remains unclear. Trimming shortened V by 0 bases and J by 4 bases, and 9 bases separated the two germline ends. This CDR3 region has 14 residues. Looked up from germline, CDR1 is SGHTA and CDR2 is FQGNSA. CDR3 region: CASSLAAWGETQYF. The CDR3, as DNA: TGTGCCAGCAGCTTAGCGGCGTGGGGAGAGACCCAGTACTTC.

Notes on this clonotype: The library was built for alpha chains, so this beta chain is an off-target read and its size means little. The chain has TRBV7-3 and TRBJ1-2; unclear D gene. The CDR3 has 14 residues. Germline V gene data show CDR1 as SGHTA and CDR2 as FQGTGA. V lost 4 bases and J 4 bases, leaving 13 bases between the germline ends. The CDR3 spells CASSSGPWGYGYTF. The CDR3 coding sequence is TGTGCCAGCAGCTCCGGGCCCTGGGGCTATGGCTACACCTTC. The complete variable domain, with remaining parts taken from reference TRBV7-3 and TRBJ1-2, reads GAGVSQTPSNKVTEKGKYVELRCDPISGHTALYWYRQSLGQGPEFLIYFQGTGAADDSGLPNDRFFAVRPEGSVSTLKIQRTERGDSAVYLCASSSGPWGYGYTFGSGTRLTVV.

Points on this clonotype: As an off-target read in a library built for alpha chains, this beta chain has a frequency of little significance. The J gene is TRBJ2-3, the V gene TRBV5-6; tentative D call: TRBD2 (6 bases). V lost 1 base and J 5 bases, leaving 17 bases between the germline ends. The germline V gene encodes CDR1 SGHDT and CDR2 YYEEEE. CDR3 length: 16 residues. The CDR3 bases are TGTGCCAGCAGCTTGTGGGTGACAGCCGGGGGAGATACGCAGTATTTT. Translated, it gives CASSLWVTAGGDTQYF.

In its sample, this clonotype ranks as medium-sized. For a library built for alpha chains, this beta chain is a stray read; little rests on its size. The CDR3 here is CASSFATGQVYEQYF. CDR3 coding DNA: TGTGCCAGCAGCTTTGCTACCGGACAGGTCTACGAGCAGTACTTC. The chain links TRBV7-8 to TRBJ2-7; 7 positions match TRBD1. The CDR3 length is 15 residues. The ends lost 3 bases at V and 3 bases at J; junction bases unmatched: 8. Germline V gene lookup returns CDR1 SGHVS and CDR2 FQNEAQ.

This clonotype was found a few times. The library was prepared for alpha chains; this beta chain is a stray read, so its frequency means little. The V call is TRBV5-4, the J call TRBJ2-7, with D possibly TRBD1 on 7 matching bases. The CDR3 has 13 amino acids. Germline-derived CDR1 and CDR2 are SGHNT and YYREEE (reference sequence). Trimming cost V 2 bases and J 7 bases, with 13 bases left between them. CDR3 DNA sequence: TGTGCCAGCAGCTTTGACAGGGAGGAAGAGCAGTACTTC. The encoded protein is CASSFDREEEQYF.

This clonotype rates as large. This beta chain is an unintended read in a library built for alpha chains; its size means little. The chain combines TRBV28 with TRBJ2-7; D not certain. Germline-derived CDR1 and CDR2 are MDHEN and SYDVKM. V lost 8 bases and J lost 0, with 8 bases in between. The CDR3 spans 12 residues. Written as DNA, the CDR3 is TGTGCCAGCCGGGCCTACTCCTACGAGCAGTACTTC. Its translation is CASRAYSYEQYF.

By sample fraction, this clonotype is medium-sized (0.01 to 0.1%). For a library built for alpha chains, this beta chain is a stray read; little rests on its size. The rearrangement joins TRBV7-2 to TRBJ2-7; TRBD2 might be the D (6 bases). This CDR3 has 15 residues. Germline V gives CDR1 SGHTA, CDR2 FQGNSA. Between the trimmed V and J ends, which lost 0 bases and 5 bases, there was a span of 14 bases. CDR3 sequence (DNA): TGTGCCAGCAGCTTAGCGGAACTAGGAGGGAACGAGCAGTACTTC. Translating gives CASSLAELGGNEQYF. Using reference TRBV7-2 and TRBJ2-7 for the parts outside the CDR3, the full variable domain is GAGVSQSPSNKVTEKGKDVELRCDPISGHTALYWYRQSLGQGLEFLIYFQGNSAPDKSGLPSDRFSAERTGGSVSTLTIQRTQQEDSAVYLCASSLAELGGNEQYFGPGTRLTVT.

This clonotype is deemed large. This beta chain is a stray read from a library made for alpha chains; its abundance is not meaningful. The gene calls are TRBV20-1 and TRBJ1-6; possible D gene TRBD1, 5 bases. CDR1 is DFQATT and CDR2 is SNEGSKA in the germline V gene (reference sequence). This CDR3 has 15 amino acids. Trimming removed 1 base from V and 7 bases from J, with 14 bases in between. CDR3 region: CSARATGTGNSPLHF. In DNA form, the CDR3 reads TGCAGTGCTAGAGCCACCGGGACGGGGAATTCACCCCTCCACTTT.

This clonotype was seen ten or more times. A library made for alpha chains picked up this beta chain off target, so its size means little. The chain uses TRBV7-2 and TRBJ2-1; 10 nucleotides align to TRBD1. Germline CDR1 SGHTA, CDR2 FQGNSA. The V and J ends lost 3 bases and 6 bases, in that order; junction bases with no gene match: 11. The CDR3 loop spans 17 amino acids. CDR3 loop: CASSFRGGGQGSNEQFF. CDR3 nucleotide sequence: TGTGCCAGCAGCTTTCGGGGCGGGGGACAGGGGTCCAATGAGCAGTTCTTC. The complete variable domain, with remaining parts taken from reference TRBV7-2 and TRBJ2-1, reads GAGVSQSPSNKVTEKGKDVELRCDPISGHTALYWYRQSLGQGLEFLIYFQGNSAPDKSGLPSDRFSAERTGGSVSTLTIQRTQQEDSAVYLCASSFRGGGQGSNEQFFGPGTRLTVL.

This clonotype was recorded at least ten times. The library was designed around alpha chains, so this beta chain is a stray read whose abundance carries little weight. The chain is built from TRBV5-1 and TRBJ1-2, with 9 bases fitting TRBD1. CDR3 length equals 17 residues. The germline V gene encodes CDR1 SGHRS and CDR2 YFSETQ. J was trimmed by 7 bases and V by 0 bases; bases with no gene match: 13. The CDR3 sequence is CASSLATPGQGSGGYTF. DNA for the CDR3: TGCGCCAGCAGCTTGGCCACACCGGGACAGGGCTCTGGTGGCTACACCTTC.

This clonotype is judged medium-sized. With the library built for alpha chains, this beta chain is off target and its frequency is not meaningful. V gene TRBV20-1 combines with J gene TRBJ2-7; D not certain. The germline V and J ends were trimmed by 3 bases and 0 bases, with 27 bases remaining between them. The CDR3 loop spans 19 amino acids. The germline V gene encodes CDR1 DFQATT and CDR2 SNEGSKA (reference sequence). In DNA form, the CDR3 reads TGCAGTGCTAGCCGGTTAATTTCAGTCGGGCCATTTTTCTCCTACGAGCAGTACTTC. Amino acids: CSASRLISVGPFFSYEQYF.

This clonotype is medium-sized (0.01 to 0.1%). This beta chain turned up in a library designed for alpha chains; as an off-target read, its abundance says little. The V call is TRBV5-1, the J call TRBJ2-5; D is possibly TRBD2 (5 bases). This CDR3 contains 12 residues. With 2 bases removed from V and 5 bases from J, the gap between germline ends came to 7 bases. CDR1 is SGHRS and CDR2 is YFSETQ in the germline V gene. The CDR3 region has the DNA TGCGCCAGCAGCTTTGGAGGCGAGACCCAGTACTTC. Translating gives CASSFGGETQYF.

To note about this clonotype: This beta chain lies outside the target of a library built for alpha chains; its clone size means little. The chain couples TRBV20-1 to TRBJ2-7; 8 bases fit TRBD1. V lost 6 bases, J lost 4 bases, and 8 bases stayed unmatched. The CDR3 consists of 13 residues. CDR1 is DFQATT, CDR2 SNEGSKA, per germline (reference sequence). CDR3 protein: CSAPGGTGYEQYF. CDR3 nucleotides: TGCAGTGCCCCCGGAGGGACAGGTTACGAGCAGTACTTC.

This clonotype is deemed medium-sized (0.01 to 0.1%). This beta chain slipped into a library made for alpha chains as a stray read, so its size is not meaningful. J is TRBJ1-5 and V is TRBV7-9; the D gene is possibly TRBD1 (6 bases). The CDR3 covers 17 residues. CDR1 is SEHNR, CDR2 FQNEAQ, per germline (reference sequence). V was cut by 1 base and J by 0 bases, with 13 bases left in between. In DNA form, the CDR3 reads TGTGCCAGCAGCTTAGAAGGGGGGACGGTTAGCAATCAGCCCCAGCATTTT. It translates to CASSLEGGTVSNQPQHF.

This clonotype appeared a few times. For a library built for alpha chains, this beta chain is a stray read; little rests on its size. The chain has TRBV20-1 and TRBJ2-3; 7 bases are shared with TRBD2. V was pared by 6 bases and J by 2 bases, with 11 bases of the junction left unmatched. Germline V CDR1 and CDR2: DFQATT, SNEGSKA (reference sequence). The CDR3 length is 15 residues. The DNA of the CDR3 is TGCAGTGCCCCACGCTTCCGGGAGGACACAGATACGCAGTATTTT. Translation: CSAPRFREDTDTQYF.

This clonotype was found many times. Since the library was made to target alpha chains, this beta chain is a stray read and its abundance is not meaningful. The chain has TRBV28 and TRBJ2-7, with D possibly being TRBD2 (6 bases). The CDR3 sequence is 13 residues long. Germline lookup yields CDR1 MDHEN and CDR2 SYDVKM. The V end was cut by 3 bases, the J end by 7 bases, with 13 bases between. CDR3: CASSFGTPGEQYF. As DNA, the CDR3 is TGTGCCAGCAGTTTCGGGACTCCGGGGGAGCAGTACTTC.

Turning to this clonotype: In a library made to pick up alpha chains, this beta chain is a stray read with a size that means little. This sequence joins TRBV19 and TRBJ2-2; D remains ambiguous. This CDR3 has 13 residues. Germline CDR1 LNHDA, CDR2 SQIVND (reference sequence). V lost 5 bases, J lost 9 bases, and 13 bases lay in between. The CDR3 loop reads CASSFTRERELFF. In nucleotides, the CDR3 is TGTGCCAGTAGTTTCACCCGCGAACGGGAGCTGTTTTTT.

This clonotype rates as medium-sized (0.01 to 0.1%). Because this beta chain is a stray read in a library intended to capture alpha chains, its abundance should not be given much weight. V usage is TRBV3-1 and J usage is TRBJ2-3; maybe TRBD2 (5 bases). Trimming took off 1 base at V and 14 bases at J, with 10 bases between the two ends. The germline V gene encodes CDR1 LGHDT and CDR2 YNNKEL (reference sequence). The CDR3 loop spans 11 amino acids. CDR3 protein: CASSQGLASYF. The CDR3 DNA is TGTGCCAGCAGCCAAGGTCTAGCCTCGTATTTT.

The table lists this clonotype with many counts. Since the library was made to target alpha chains, this beta chain is a stray read and its abundance is not meaningful. The chain combines TRBV5-5 with TRBJ2-7, with 8 bases matching TRBD1. The CDR3 has 13 amino acids. The junction had 6 bases not matched to a gene; V was cut back by 4 bases and J by 6 bases. CDR1 is SGHKS, CDR2 YYEKEE, per germline (reference sequence). CDR3 loop: CASSTGTGVEQYF. In DNA form, the CDR3 reads TGTGCCAGCAGCACCGGGACAGGAGTCGAGCAGTACTTC.

This clonotype appeared a single time. This beta chain is an off-target read within a library intended for alpha chains, so its frequency means little. This sequence joins TRBV5-1 and TRBJ2-7; 12 nucleotides align to TRBD2. Germline V gene data show CDR1 as SGHRS and CDR2 as YFSETQ. CDR3 length: 16 amino acids. V lost 4 bases and J lost 5; bases outside the gene matches: 10. CDR3 DNA: TGCGCCAGCAGCCCTGACAAAGGACTAGCGGGGAACGAGCAGTACTTC. Residues: CASSPDKGLAGNEQYF.

This clonotype is labeled as large (0.1 to 1%). Little can be read into the size of this beta chain, an off-target read in a library designed for alpha chains. The chain recombines TRBV7-2 with TRBJ2-5; TRBD2 matches 7 bases. V was clipped by 4 bases and J by 7 bases; unmatched bases: 6. Germline V gene lookup returns CDR1 SGHTA and CDR2 FQGNSA. The CDR3 is made up of 13 amino acids. The CDR3 DNA is TGTGCCAGCAGCTACGGGAGGTCCGGGACCCAGTACTTC. Protein: CASSYGRSGTQYF.

By share, this clonotype ranks as medium-sized. A library prepared for alpha chains yielded this beta chain as an off-target read; its size is of little meaning. The V gene is TRBV7-2, the J gene TRBJ2-3, with 11 bases identical to TRBD2. This CDR3 has 16 amino acids. Germline lookup yields CDR1 SGHTA and CDR2 FQGNSA. J gave up 5 bases and V 3 bases, and 7 bases lay outside the gene matches. For the CDR3, the DNA is TGTGCCAGCAGCTTTAATAGCGGGGGGGCCAGAGATACGCAGTATTTT. Translating it yields CASSFNSGGARDTQYF.